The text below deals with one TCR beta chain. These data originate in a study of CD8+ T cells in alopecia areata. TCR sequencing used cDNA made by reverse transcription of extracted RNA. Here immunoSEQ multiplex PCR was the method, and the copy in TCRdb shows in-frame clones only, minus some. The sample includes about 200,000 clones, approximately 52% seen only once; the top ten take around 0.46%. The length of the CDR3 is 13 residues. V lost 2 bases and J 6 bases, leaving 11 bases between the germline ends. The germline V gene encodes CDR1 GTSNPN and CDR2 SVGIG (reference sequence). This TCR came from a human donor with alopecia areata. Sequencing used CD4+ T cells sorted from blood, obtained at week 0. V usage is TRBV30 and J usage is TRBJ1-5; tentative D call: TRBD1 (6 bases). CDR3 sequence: CAWSRGLGQPQHF. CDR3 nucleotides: TGTGCCTGGAGTCGGGGGCTCGGTCAGCCCCAGCATTTT. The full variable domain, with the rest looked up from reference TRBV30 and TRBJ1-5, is SQTIHQWPATLVQPVGSPLSLECTVEGTSNPNLYWYRQAAGRGLQLLFYSVGIGQISSEVPQNLSASRPQDRQFILSSKKLLLSDSGFYLCAWSRGLGQPQHFGDGTRLSIL.